The clone carrying this T cell receptor (beta chain) came up a few times. Its antigen is as yet unknown. These data originate in a study of early T cells in non-severe SARS-CoV-2 infection. Across the whole study: Unsorted whole blood bulk RNA was sequenced, with unpaired chains. Study outcomes and limitations: VDJdb matches were skewed toward anti-spike CD8 T cell responses.

Individual cDNA molecules received unique molecular identifiers during library preparation. TCRdb re-called the 5' RACE reads with MiXCR, one entry per CDR3 protein. The table includes about 48,000 distinct CDR3 sequences, 13% detected once. This CDR3 comprises 13 residues. Germline CDR1 SGHTA, CDR2 FQGTGA. Trimming removed 1 base from V and 6 bases from J, with 6 bases in between. Sequences were obtained from whole blood. The sequence derives from an adult who was a healthcare worker with PCR-confirmed SARS-CoV-2 infection or an uninfected control (not recorded which). The J gene is TRBJ2-2, the V gene TRBV7-3; D unclear. The CDR3 sequence: CASSLIGSGELFF. The CDR3 bases are TGTGCCAGCAGCTTAATCGGCTCCGGGGAGCTGTTTTTT.